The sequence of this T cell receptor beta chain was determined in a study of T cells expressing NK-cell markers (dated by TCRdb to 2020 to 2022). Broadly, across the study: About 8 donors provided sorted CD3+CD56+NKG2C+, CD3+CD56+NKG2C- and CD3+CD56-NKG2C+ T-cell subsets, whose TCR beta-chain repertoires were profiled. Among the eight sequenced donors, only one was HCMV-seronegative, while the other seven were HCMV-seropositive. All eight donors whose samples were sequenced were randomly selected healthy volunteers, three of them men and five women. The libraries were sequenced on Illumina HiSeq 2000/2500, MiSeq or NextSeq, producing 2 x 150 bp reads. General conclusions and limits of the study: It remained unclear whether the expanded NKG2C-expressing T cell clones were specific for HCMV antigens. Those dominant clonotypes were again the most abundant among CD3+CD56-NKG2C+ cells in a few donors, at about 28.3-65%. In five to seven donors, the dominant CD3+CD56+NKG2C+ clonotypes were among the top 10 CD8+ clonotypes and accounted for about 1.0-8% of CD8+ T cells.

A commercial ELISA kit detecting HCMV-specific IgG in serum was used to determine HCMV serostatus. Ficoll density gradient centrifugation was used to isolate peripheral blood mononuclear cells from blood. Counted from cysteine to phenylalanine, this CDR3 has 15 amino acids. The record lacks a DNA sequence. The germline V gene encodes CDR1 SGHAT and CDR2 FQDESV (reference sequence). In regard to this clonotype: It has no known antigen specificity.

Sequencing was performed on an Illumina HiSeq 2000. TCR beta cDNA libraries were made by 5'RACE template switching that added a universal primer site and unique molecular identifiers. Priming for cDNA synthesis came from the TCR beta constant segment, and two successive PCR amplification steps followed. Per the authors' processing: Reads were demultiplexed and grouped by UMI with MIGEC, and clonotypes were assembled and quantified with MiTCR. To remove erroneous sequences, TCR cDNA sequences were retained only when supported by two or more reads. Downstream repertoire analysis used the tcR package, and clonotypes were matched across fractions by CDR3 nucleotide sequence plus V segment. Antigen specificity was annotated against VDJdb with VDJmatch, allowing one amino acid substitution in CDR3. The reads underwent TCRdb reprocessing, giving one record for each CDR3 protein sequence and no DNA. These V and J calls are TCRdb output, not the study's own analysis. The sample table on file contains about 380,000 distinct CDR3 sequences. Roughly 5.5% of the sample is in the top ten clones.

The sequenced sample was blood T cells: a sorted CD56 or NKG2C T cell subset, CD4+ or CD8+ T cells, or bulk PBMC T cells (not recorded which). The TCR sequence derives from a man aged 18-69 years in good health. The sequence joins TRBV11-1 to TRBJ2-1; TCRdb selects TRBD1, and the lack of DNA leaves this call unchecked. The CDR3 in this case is CASSRTDRGSSEQFF.